This TCR beta chain was retrieved from a study of T cells in Graves' hyperthyroidism and ophthalmopathy. For the study at large: At initial diagnosis, before any treatment had begun, peripheral blood was obtained.

Germline V gene sequence: CDR1 SGHDN, CDR2 FVKESK. V shed 4 bases and J shed 0 bases, with 13 bases lying between them. This CDR3 has 16 amino acids. It was RNA transcripts that yielded the amplified TCR beta CDR3 regions. The primer set for the first-round RT-PCR of the TCR CDR3 was HTBI. MiXCR was run by TCRdb on the multiplex PCR reads, yielding one entry per CDR3 protein. The table records some 140,000 distinct CDR3 sequences, less than 25% of them present only once. This clonotype has at least ten counts. Those patients with uncontrolled infection, other autoimmune disease, pregnancy or lactation were excluded. An approximately 10 ml volume of fresh peripheral blood provided the PBMCs.

The V call is TRBV14, the J call TRBJ2-1; D may be TRBD2 (5 bases). This TCR derives from a woman in her forties or fifties with Graves' hyperthyroidism that later progressed to Graves' ophthalmopathy. The sample was blood. The CDR3 bases are TGTGCCAGCAGCCGTTTGACTGGGAGCTCCTACAATGAGCAGTTCTTC. Translated, it gives CASSRLTGSSYNEQFF.